Below, one TCR beta chain is given with its context. The data are from a study of blood T cell repertoires in COVID-19. The overall study: COVID-19 samples, acute and convalescent, were from the United States, Italy and Spain.

Generated by immunoSEQ multiplex PCR, the TCRdb table keeps only in-frame clones and is missing some. The table has under 300,000 clones, 88% seen once. After removal of 5 bases from V and 8 bases from J, the junction contained 9 bases not matched to a gene. Looked up from germline, CDR1 is SEHNR and CDR2 is FQNEAQ (reference sequence). The CDR3 is 15 residues long. The receptor was isolated from a woman aged 40 to 49 who had recovered from COVID-19. The sequenced material came from peripheral blood. The chain is built from TRBV7-9 and TRBJ1-2, with 12 bases matching TRBD1. The CDR3 nucleotides are TGTGCCAGCAGCCAGGGGACAGGGGGCGCGTGGGGCTACACCTTC. Protein sequence: CASSQGTGGAWGYTF.